The present TCR beta chain was sequenced within a study of Ad26.COV2.S vaccination and SARS-CoV-2 variants. Germline V lookup: CDR1 LNHDA, CDR2 SQIVND (reference sequence). V was trimmed by 3 bases and J by 3 bases, leaving 6 bases between them. This CDR3 has 13 residues. Treatment given: around 19 received Ad26.COV2.S at low or high dose, single or two shots; 5 received placebo; per-sample allocation not given. Day 63 after the first vaccine or placebo injection was the time point for sampling. The shot given was an Ad26 vector that makes Wuhan-strain SARS-CoV-2 spike. Here immunoSEQ multiplex PCR was the method, and the copy in TCRdb shows in-frame clones only, minus some. Of hundreds of thousands of clones listed, around 89% were seen once; the top ten hold approximately 1.5%.

The sequence was obtained from a person between 18 and 59 years old who received the Ad26.COV2.S COVID-19 vaccine or a placebo. This material consisted of peripheral blood, taken in a trial of Ad26.COV2.S vaccine versus placebo. This chain joins TRBV19 and TRBJ2-1; the D gene is possibly TRBD1 (5 bases). This chain's CDR3 is CASSIQGYNEQFF. CDR3 DNA: TGTGCCAGTAGTATTCAGGGCTACAATGAGCAGTTCTTC.